This is a list of T cell receptor beta chains from one sample in a study of T cell responses to AZD1222 COVID-19 vaccine. Clones were read by immunoSEQ multiplex PCR, and TCRdb kept only the in-frame ones, dropping some. In the table there are approximately 130,000 clones, 85% to 90% of which are singletons. The sample consisted of peripheral blood, taken on day 0 of AZD1222 vaccination. Every receptor here comes from an adult in good health. Both conserved end residues are part of each CDR3. D genes are given only for firm matches. Clone size is stated in some rows and not others, as once, few, many or a class when expanded.

TRBV5-1,.,TRBJ1-6,.,TGCGCCAGCAGAGAATCTGCCACAACTAATTCACCCCTCCACTTT,CASRESATTNSPLHF
TRBV5-4,.,TRBJ2-7,TRBD2,TGTGCCAGCAGCTCCGGGACTAGCGGGACCCCCTACGAGCAGTACTTC,CASSSGTSGTPYEQYF
TRBV18,.,TRBJ1-1,.,TGTGCCAGCTCTCTACAGGGTAGGGGCACTGAAGCTTTCTTT,CASSLQGRGTEAFF
TRBV9,few,TRBJ1-1,.,TGTGCCAGCAGCTTAGCCTGGCAGGACACTGAAGCTTTCTTT,CASSLAWQDTEAFF
TRBV27,.,TRBJ2-2,TRBD1,TGTGCCAGCAGGCTGGACAGGGCTACCGGGGAGCTGTTTTTT,CASRLDRATGELFF
TRBV12-3/TRBV12-4,.,TRBJ1-1,.,TGTGCCAGCAGTTTTTGGTTAGCTGAAGCTTTCTTT,CASSFWLAEAFF
TRBV11-2,few,TRBJ2-7,.,TGTGCCAGCAGTGTACAGATGGGACAGCAGTACTTC,CASSVQMGQQYF
TRBV7-2,few,TRBJ1-3,.,TGTGCCAGCAGCCCCTTGGACTCTGGAAACACCATATATTTT,CASSPLDSGNTIYF
TRBV7-9,.,TRBJ1-6,TRBD1,TGTGCCAGCAGCCGGACAGGCCTCGGTAGTTCACCCCTCCACTTT,CASSRTGLGSSPLHF
TRBV6-5,.,TRBJ1-2,.,TGTGCCAGCAAATTATTAGCTAACTATGGCTACACCTTC,CASKLLANYGYTF
TRBV18,.,TRBJ2-1,TRBD2,TGTGCCAGCTCACCTAGAGGACTAGCGGATAACTACAATGAGCAGTTCTTC,CASSPRGLADNYNEQFF
TRBV19,.,TRBJ1-1,TRBD1,TGTGCCAGTATGACAGGGAGGCCTGAAGCTTTCTTT,CASMTGRPEAFF
TRBV6-2/TRBV6-3,.,TRBJ2-1,.,TGTGCCAGCAGTTACTCAGTAGCAAATGAGCAGTTCTTC,CASSYSVANEQFF
TRBV5-1,.,TRBJ1-1,.,TGCGCCAGCAGCTTGCAGGGGAACACTGAAGCTTTCTTT,CASSLQGNTEAFF
TRBV19,.,TRBJ1-2,.,TGTGCCAGTAGCCGTCAGGGAAACTATGGCTACACCTTC,CASSRQGNYGYTF
TRBV2,.,TRBJ2-2,.,TGTGCCACCCGAGACCGGGATAACACCGGGGAGCTGTTTTTT,CATRDRDNTGELFF
TRBV6-5,.,TRBJ2-5,TRBD2,TGTGCCAGCAGGAAAACTAGCGAACAAGAGACCCAGTACTTC,CASRKTSEQETQYF
TRBV10-3,.,TRBJ1-1,TRBD1,TGTGCCATCAGTGGGGACAGCGGGACTGAAGCTTTCTTT,CAISGDSGTEAFF
TRBV9,few,TRBJ1-2,.,TGTGCCAGCAGCGTCGGGGCGTCAGGTGGCTACACCTTC,CASSVGASGGYTF
TRBV4-2,.,TRBJ1-3,.,TGTGCCAGCAGCCAAGATCGGGGCTCTGGAAACACCATATATTTT,CASSQDRGSGNTIYF
TRBV19,few,TRBJ1-6,TRBD1,TGTGCCAGTAGTAGGGCCGGACAGGGGGCTTCACCCCTCCACTTT,CASSRAGQGASPLHF
TRBV7-9,few,TRBJ1-5,.,TGTGCCAGCAGCGCCGACAATCAGCCCCAGCATTTT,CASSADNQPQHF
TRBV7-9,.,TRBJ2-2,.,TGTGCCAGCAGCTTCTCAGGGGGAGGCGGGGAGCTGTTTTTT,CASSFSGGGGELFF
TRBV5-4,.,TRBJ1-2,.,TGTGCCAGCAGCTTGGAACCTGACGCTAACTATGGCTACACCTTC,CASSLEPDANYGYTF
TRBV19,.,TRBJ1-1,.,TGTGCCAGTAGTATTGTCCTGGGGGGGAACACTGAAGCTTTCTTT,CASSIVLGGNTEAFF
TRBV10-3,.,TRBJ2-7,.,TGTGCCATCAGTTTCACCTTCGAGTACGAGCAGTACTTC,CAISFTFEYEQYF
TRBV2,.,TRBJ2-1,.,TGTGCCAGCACCCTAGGGTCACTCAATGAGCAGTTCTTC,CASTLGSLNEQFF
TRBV18,.,TRBJ2-5,.,TGTGCCAGCTCGCTCACCATGGCCGGGGAGACCCAGTACTTC,CASSLTMAGETQYF